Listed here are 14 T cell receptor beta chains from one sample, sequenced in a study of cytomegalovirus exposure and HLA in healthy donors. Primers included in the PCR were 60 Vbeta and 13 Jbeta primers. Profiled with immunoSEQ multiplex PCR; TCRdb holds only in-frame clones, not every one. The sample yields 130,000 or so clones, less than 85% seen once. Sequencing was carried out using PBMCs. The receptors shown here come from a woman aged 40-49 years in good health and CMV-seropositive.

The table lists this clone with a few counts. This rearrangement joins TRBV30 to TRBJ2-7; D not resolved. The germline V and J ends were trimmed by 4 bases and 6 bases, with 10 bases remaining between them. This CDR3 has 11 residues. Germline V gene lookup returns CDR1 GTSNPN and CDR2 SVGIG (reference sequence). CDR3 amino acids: CAWNDAGEQYF. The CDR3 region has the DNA TGTGCCTGGAACGACGCAGGCGAGCAGTACTTC.

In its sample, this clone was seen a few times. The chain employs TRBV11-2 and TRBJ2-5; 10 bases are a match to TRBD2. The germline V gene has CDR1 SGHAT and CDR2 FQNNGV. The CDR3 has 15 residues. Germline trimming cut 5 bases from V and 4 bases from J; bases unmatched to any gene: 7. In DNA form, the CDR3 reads TGTGCCAGCAGCCCCAGCGGGAGGGCCGCAGAGACCCAGTACTTC. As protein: CASSPSGRAAETQYF.

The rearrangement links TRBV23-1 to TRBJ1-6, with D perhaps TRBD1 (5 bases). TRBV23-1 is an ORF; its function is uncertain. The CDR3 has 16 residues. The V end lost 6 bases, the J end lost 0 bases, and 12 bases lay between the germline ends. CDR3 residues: CASRTGTSSYNSPLHF. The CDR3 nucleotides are TGCGCCAGCAGGACGGGGACTAGCTCCTATAATTCACCCCTCCACTTT.

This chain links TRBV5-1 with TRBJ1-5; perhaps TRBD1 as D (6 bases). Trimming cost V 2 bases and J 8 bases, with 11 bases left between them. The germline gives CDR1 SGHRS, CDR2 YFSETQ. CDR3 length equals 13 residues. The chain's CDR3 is CASSFTGIEPQHF. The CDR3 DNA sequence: TGCGCCAGCAGCTTTACAGGGATAGAGCCCCAGCATTTT.

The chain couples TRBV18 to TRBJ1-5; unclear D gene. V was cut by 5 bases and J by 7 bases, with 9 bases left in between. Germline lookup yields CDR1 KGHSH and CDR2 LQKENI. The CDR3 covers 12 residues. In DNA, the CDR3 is TGTGCCAGCTCAGTTTTTAGCCAGCCCCAGCATTTT. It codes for CASSVFSQPQHF.

Written as DNA, the CDR3 is TGTGCCAGCAGTTTTGGGGACAGGCAAGAGACCCAGTACTTC. Translation gives CASSFGDRQETQYF. The chain carries TRBV28 and TRBJ2-5, with 8 positions matching TRBD1. V trimming: 3 bases; J trimming: 2 bases; junction bases outside the gene matches: 2. CDR3 size: 14 residues. The germline CDR1 and CDR2 sequences are MDHEN and SYDVKM. The full variable domain, its missing parts supplied by reference TRBV28 and TRBJ2-5, is DVKVTQSSRYLVKRTGEKVFLECVQDMDHENMFWYRQDPGLGLRLIYFSYDVKMKEKGDIPEGYSVSREKKERFSLILESASTNQTSMYLCASSFGDRQETQYFGPGTRLLVL.

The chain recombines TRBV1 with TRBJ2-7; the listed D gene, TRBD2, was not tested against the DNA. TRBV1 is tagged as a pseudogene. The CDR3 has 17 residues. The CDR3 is CTSSQDNESGRRYEQYF. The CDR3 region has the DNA TGCACCAGCAGCCAAGATAATGAGAGCGGGAGACGCTACGAGCAGTACTTC.

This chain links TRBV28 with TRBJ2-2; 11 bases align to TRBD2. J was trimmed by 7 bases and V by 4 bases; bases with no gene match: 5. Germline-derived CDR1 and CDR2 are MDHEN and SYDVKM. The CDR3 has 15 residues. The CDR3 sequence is CASSSLAGGSGELFF. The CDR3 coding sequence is TGTGCCAGCAGTTCCTTAGCGGGAGGGAGCGGGGAGCTGTTTTTT.

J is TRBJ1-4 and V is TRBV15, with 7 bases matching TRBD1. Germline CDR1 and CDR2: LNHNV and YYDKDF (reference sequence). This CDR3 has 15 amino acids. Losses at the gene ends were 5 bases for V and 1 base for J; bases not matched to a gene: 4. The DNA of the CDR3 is TGTGCCACCAGCGGACGACAGGGAACTAATGAAAAACTGTTTTTT. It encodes CATSGRQGTNEKLFF.

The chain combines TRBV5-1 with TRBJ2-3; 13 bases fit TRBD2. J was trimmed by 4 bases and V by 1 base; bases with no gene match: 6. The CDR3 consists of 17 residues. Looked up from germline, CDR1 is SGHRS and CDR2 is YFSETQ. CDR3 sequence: CASSLRTSGGAADTQYF. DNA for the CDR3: TGCGCCAGCAGCTTGAGAACTAGCGGGGGGGCCGCAGATACGCAGTATTTT.

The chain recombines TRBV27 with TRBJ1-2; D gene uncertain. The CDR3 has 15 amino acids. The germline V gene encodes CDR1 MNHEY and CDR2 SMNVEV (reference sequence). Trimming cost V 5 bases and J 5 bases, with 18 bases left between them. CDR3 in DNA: TGTGCCAGCAGTACCCAAGCGACGGTAGCTTATGGCTACACCTTC. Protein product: CASSTQATVAYGYTF.

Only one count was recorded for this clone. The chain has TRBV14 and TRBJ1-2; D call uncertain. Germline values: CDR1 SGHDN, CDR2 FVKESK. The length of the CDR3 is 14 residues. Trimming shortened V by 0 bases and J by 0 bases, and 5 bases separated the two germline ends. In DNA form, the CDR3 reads TGTGCCAGCAGCCAAGAGAGAGCTAACTATGGCTACACCTTC. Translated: CASSQERANYGYTF.

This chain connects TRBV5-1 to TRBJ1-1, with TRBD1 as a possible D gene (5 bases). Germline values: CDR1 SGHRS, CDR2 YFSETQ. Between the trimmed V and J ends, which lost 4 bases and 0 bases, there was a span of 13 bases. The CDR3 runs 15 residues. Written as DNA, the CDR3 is TGCGCCAGCAGCCCGGGCGGGGACCTGAACACTGAAGCTTTCTTT. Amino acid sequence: CASSPGGDLNTEAFF.

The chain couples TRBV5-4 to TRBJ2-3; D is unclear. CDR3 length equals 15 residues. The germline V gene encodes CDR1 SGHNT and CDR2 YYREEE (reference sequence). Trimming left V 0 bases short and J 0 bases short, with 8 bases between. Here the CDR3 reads CASSLAPRSTDTQYF. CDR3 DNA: TGTGCCAGCAGCTTGGCACCCCGGAGCACAGATACGCAGTATTTT.